This T cell receptor (beta chain) was retrieved from a study of blood T cell repertoires in COVID-19. Original methodology: For nucleated cells, counts were estimated from reference gene primer amplification. Libraries were prepared by immunoSEQ multiplex PCR; TCRdb keeps only in-frame clonotypes and omits some of them. From that table come the V and J calls and clone size; the DNA was used to work out D and trimming. The data show under 200,000 clones, with 84% seen just once and roughly 14% held by the top ten. Worth noting for this clone: Other DNA variants within this sample encode the same CDR3.

The germline CDR1 and CDR2 sequences are LGHNA and YNFKEQ. The CDR3 covers 14 residues. V dropped 0 bases and J dropped 11; count of bases not matched to a gene: 9. Seattle patients were enrolled during active infection and followed longitudinally. This receptor was obtained from a woman between 70 and 85 years old with COVID-19, enrolled during active disease. V usage is TRBV4-2 and J usage is TRBJ1-1; 7 bases line up with TRBD1. The specimen was peripheral blood. In DNA form, the CDR3 reads TGTGCCAGCAGCCAAGATGCCGGGACAGACGAGGCTTTCTTT. Residues: CASSQDAGTDEAFF.